This is a list of T cell receptor beta chains from one sample in a study of shared clonotypes between healthy human individuals. Repertoires were generated with immunoSEQ multiplex PCR, while TCRdb's copy carries only in-frame clones and drops some. This table holds 2 million to 2.5 million clones, about nine tenths found once. Sequenced input: naive CD4+ T cells from PBMCs. The receptors derive from a young man in good health. Some clones in this sample may be carry-over from other donors' samples. The CDR3 runs from the conserved cysteine through the conserved F or W. The order of the fields is D gene, CDR3 length, V gene, clone size, J gene, CDR3 protein, CDR3 DNA. The D gene is left open where the match is weak. Rows may omit the clone size; those that give it use once, few, many or a size class.

.,16,TRBV7-3,.,TRBJ1-1,CASSFGGFAGGNEAFF,TGTGCCAGCAGCTTTGGGGGGTTCGCAGGAGGGAATGAAGCTTTCTTT
TRBD1,15,TRBV2,.,TRBJ2-3,CASSKQGLDTDTQYF,TGTGCCAGCTCCAAACAGGGGCTTGACACAGATACGCAGTATTTT
.,14,TRBV10-1,.,TRBJ1-1,CASSPGTRNTEAFF,TGCGCCAGCAGCCCCGGGACACGTAACACTGAAGCTTTCTTT
.,12,TRBV28,.,TRBJ1-1,CASSLYGGGAFF,TGTGCCAGCAGTTTATATGGGGGGGGTGCTTTCTTT
TRBD2,18,TRBV19,few,TRBJ2-2,CASSPLAGGYGNTGELFF,TGTGCCAGTAGTCCCCTAGCGGGAGGCTATGGGAACACCGGGGAGCTGTTTTTT
.,13,TRBV7-2,.,TRBJ2-7,CASSSWTQGEQYF,TGTGCCAGCAGCTCATGGACCCAGGGCGAGCAGTACTTC
TRBD1,14,TRBV6-5,.,TRBJ1-1,CASSIQGERGEAFF,TGTGCCAGCAGCATACAGGGGGAACGGGGTGAAGCTTTCTTT
TRBD2,16,TRBV5-1,.,TRBJ2-5,CASSSLGGRALGTQYF,TGCGCCAGCAGCTCACTGGGCGGGAGGGCCCTAGGGACCCAGTACTTC
TRBD1,12,TRBV25-1,.,TRBJ2-5,CATTGESETQYF,TGTGCCACTACAGGGGAGAGTGAGACCCAGTACTTC
TRBD1,14,TRBV5-1,.,TRBJ1-1,CASSFQGAGAEAFF,TGCGCCAGCAGCTTTCAGGGGGCCGGCGCTGAAGCTTTCTTT
.,15,TRBV30,.,TRBJ1-3,CAWSANSGSGNTIYF,TGTGCCTGGAGCGCTAACTCAGGGAGTGGAAACACCATATATTTT
.,17,TRBV5-1,.,TRBJ2-3,CASSLGPFTGGTDTQYF,TGCGCCAGCAGCTTGGGACCGTTCACGGGGGGCACAGATACGCAGTATTTT
TRBD1,13,TRBV28,few,TRBJ1-5,CSGTGDRRQPQHF,TGTAGTGGGACAGGGGATCGACGTCAGCCCCAGCATTTT
.,13,TRBV4-2,once,TRBJ2-1,CASSQNPQGGQFF,TGTGCCAGCAGCCAGAACCCTCAGGGCGGGCAGTTCTTC
.,14,TRBV28,.,TRBJ1-5,CASIRGGRDQPQHF,TGTGCCAGCATCAGAGGGGGTCGGGATCAGCCCCAGCATTTT
TRBD1,14,TRBV15,.,TRBJ2-1,CATSNPGGRNEQFF,TGTGCCACCAGCAACCCAGGGGGCCGCAATGAGCAGTTCTTC
.,17,TRBV7-8,.,TRBJ2-7,CASSLEVRGSPPYEQYF,TGTGCCAGCAGCTTAGAGGTTCGGGGATCCCCCCCCTACGAGCAGTACTTC
.,16,TRBV7-2,.,TRBJ2-5,CASSIGGGRGAETQYF,TGTGCCAGCAGCATCGGAGGGGGGAGAGGGGCGGAGACCCAGTACTTC
.,17,TRBV5-4,.,TRBJ1-4,CASSLGGPLATNEKLFF,TGTGCCAGCAGCTTGGGGGGGCCACTTGCAACTAATGAAAAACTGTTTTTT
.,11,TRBV29-1,.,TRBJ2-2,CSVAGAGELFF,TGCAGCGTTGCTGGTGCCGGGGAGCTGTTTTTT
TRBD1,14,TRBV19,.,TRBJ1-2,CASSTGQGRYGYTF,TGTGCCAGTAGTACGGGACAGGGACGTTATGGCTACACCTTC
TRBD1,16,TRBV7-9,.,TRBJ1-2,CASSTNRDRGAGGYTF,TGTGCCAGCAGCACCAACCGGGACAGGGGAGCGGGAGGCTACACCTTC
.,15,TRBV30,.,TRBJ2-3,CAWSVMRFLTDTQYF,TGTGCCTGGAGTGTAATGCGGTTCCTCACAGATACGCAGTATTTT
.,10,TRBV9,.,TRBJ1-2,CASRGDGYTF,TGTGCCAGCAGAGGGGACGGCTACACCTTC